This T cell receptor (beta chain) was observed in a study of CD8+CD57+ T cells in acquired aplastic anemia. Study-wide findings and caveats: Patients and controls shared under 30 CD8+ CDR3 sequences, highly expressed in patients. CD8+ Simpson's diversity showed no significant patient-control difference.

CD8+CD57+ cell expansion, shown by flow cytometry, had occurred in the patients selected for sequencing. Severe acquired aplastic anemia was the diagnosis recorded for all patients. Blood sampling was performed on the patients, and none of them had received therapy by then. TCR beta VDJ and CDR3 profiles were obtained from a genomic DNA template. In TCRdb, the reads were re-called with MiXCR into one record per CDR3 protein. This sample yields 450,000 to 550,000 distinct CDR3 sequences, of which over 25% are seen a single time; around 0.82% belongs to the top ten. V lost 7 bases to trimming and J lost 0 bases, with 12 bases between them. Germline CDR1 and CDR2: LNHDA and SQIVND (reference sequence). The length of the CDR3 is 14 residues. This clonotype has a count of ten or more. Its antigen is unknown.

The TCR originated in a human donor with aplastic anemia. The J gene is TRBJ1-1, the V gene TRBV19; tentative D call: TRBD1 (5 bases). The material sequenced was sorted CD4+, CD8+, or CD8+CD57+ T cells (not recorded which) from PBMCs. CDR3 nucleotide sequence: TGTGCCAGTAAGATCTTGGACATGAACACTGAAGCTTTCTTT. Amino acids: CASKILDMNTEAFF.